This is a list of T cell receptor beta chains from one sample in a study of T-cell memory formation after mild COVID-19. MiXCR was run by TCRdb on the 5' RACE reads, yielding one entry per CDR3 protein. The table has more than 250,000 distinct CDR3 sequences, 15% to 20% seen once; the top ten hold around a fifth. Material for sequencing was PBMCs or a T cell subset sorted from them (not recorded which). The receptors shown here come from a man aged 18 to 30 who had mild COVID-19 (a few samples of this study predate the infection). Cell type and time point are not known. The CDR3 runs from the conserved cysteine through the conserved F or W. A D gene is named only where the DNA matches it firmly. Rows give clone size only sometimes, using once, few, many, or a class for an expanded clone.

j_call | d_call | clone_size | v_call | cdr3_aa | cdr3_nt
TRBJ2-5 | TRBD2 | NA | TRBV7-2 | CASGSGVQETQYF | TGTGCCAGCGGAAGCGGGGTTCAAGAGACCCAGTACTTC
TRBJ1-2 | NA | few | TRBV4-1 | CASSLEVGRPGLNYGYTF | TGCGCCAGCAGCTTAGAGGTGGGCAGGCCGGGGCTTAACTATGGCTACACCTTC
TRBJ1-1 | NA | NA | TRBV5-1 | CASSLTERQKNTEAFF | TGCGCCAGCAGCTTGACCGAAAGACAGAAGAACACTGAAGCTTTCTTT
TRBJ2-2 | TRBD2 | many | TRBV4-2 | CASSQEASGGATGELFF | TGTGCCAGCAGCCAAGAGGCAAGCGGGGGGGCCACCGGGGAGCTGTTTTTT
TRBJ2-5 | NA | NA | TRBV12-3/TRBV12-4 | CASCCRGYQETQYF | TGTGCCAGCTGCTGCAGGGGATATCAAGAGACCCAGTACTTC
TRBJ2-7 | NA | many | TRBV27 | CASSLAGASSYEQYF | TGTGCCAGCAGTTTAGCCGGGGCGAGCTCCTACGAGCAGTACTTC
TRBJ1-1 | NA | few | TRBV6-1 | CASIGGDFPGAFF | TGTGCCAGCATTGGGGGCGATTTCCCAGGAGCTTTCTTT
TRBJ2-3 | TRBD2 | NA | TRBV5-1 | CASSSSGGGEPDTQYF | TGCGCCAGCAGCTCGTCCGGCGGGGGGGAGCCAGATACGCAGTATTTT
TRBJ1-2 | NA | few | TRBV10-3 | CAISDPRVGGVYGYTF | TGTGCCATCAGTGACCCGAGGGTAGGGGGGGTCTATGGCTACACCTTC
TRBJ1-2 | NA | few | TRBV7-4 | CASSFPEDYGYTF | TGTGCCAGCAGCTTCCCAGAAGACTATGGCTACACCTTC
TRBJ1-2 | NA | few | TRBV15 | CATSSRGSGYGYTF | TGTGCCACCAGCAGCAGGGGATCCGGCTATGGCTACACCTTC
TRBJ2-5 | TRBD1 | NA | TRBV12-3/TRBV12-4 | CASSPGGSLGTQYF | TGTGCCAGCAGTCCAGGGGGCTCCCTCGGGACCCAGTACTTC
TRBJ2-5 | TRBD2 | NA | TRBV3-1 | CASSQSGTSGETQYF | TGTGCCAGCAGCCAATCCGGGACTAGCGGGGAGACCCAGTACTTC
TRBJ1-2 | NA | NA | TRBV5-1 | CASRSGEIHGYTF | TGCGCCAGCAGATCTGGGGAAATCCATGGCTACACCTTC
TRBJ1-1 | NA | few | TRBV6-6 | CASRPPTGSVGPDAEAFF | TGTGCCAGCAGACCCCCCACCGGAAGTGTGGGGCCGGACGCTGAAGCTTTCTTT
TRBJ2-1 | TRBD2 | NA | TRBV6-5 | CASSYTASGGNEQFF | TGTGCCAGCAGTTACACGGCTAGCGGGGGGAATGAGCAGTTCTTC
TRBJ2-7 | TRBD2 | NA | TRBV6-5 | CASSERGYGNEQYF | TGTGCCAGCAGTGAGCGGGGCTACGGGAACGAGCAGTACTTC
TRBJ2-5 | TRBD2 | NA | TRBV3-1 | CASSQTRGEETQYF | TGTGCCAGCAGCCAAACCCGGGGGGAGGAGACCCAGTACTTC
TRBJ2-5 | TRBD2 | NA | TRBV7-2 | CASSSSLGRRGGRGETQYF | TGTGCCAGCAGCTCTAGCCTGGGGCGGCGGGGGGGCCGCGGGGAGACCCAGTACTTC
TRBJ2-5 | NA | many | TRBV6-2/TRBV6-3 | CASSPTPGVWETQYF | TGTGCCAGCAGCCCCACCCCGGGGGTATGGGAGACCCAGTACTTC
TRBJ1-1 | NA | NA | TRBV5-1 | CASKPGVGTEAFF | TGCGCCAGCAAACCGGGGGTTGGCACTGAAGCTTTCTTT
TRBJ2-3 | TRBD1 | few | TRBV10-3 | CAIRTGTGDADTQYF | TGTGCCATCAGAACCGGGACAGGGGACGCAGATACGCAGTATTTT
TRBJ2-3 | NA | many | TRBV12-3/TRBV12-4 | CASSLRTGAGTDTQYF | TGTGCCAGCAGTTTAAGGACGGGGGCCGGCACAGATACGCAGTATTTT
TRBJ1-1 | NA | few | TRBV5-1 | CASSLGRETEAFF | TGCGCCAGCAGCTTGGGCAGGGAAACTGAAGCTTTCTTT
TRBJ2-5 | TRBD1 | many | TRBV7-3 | CASSLGTGEGQETQYF | TGTGCCAGCAGCTTAGGGACAGGGGAGGGACAAGAGACCCAGTACTTC
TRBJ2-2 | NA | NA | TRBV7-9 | CASSLSTITGELFF | TGTGCCAGCAGCTTATCGACGATCACCGGGGAGCTGTTTTTT
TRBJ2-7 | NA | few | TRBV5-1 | CASMEGPSYEQYF | TGCGCCAGCATGGAGGGGCCCTCCTACGAGCAGTACTTC
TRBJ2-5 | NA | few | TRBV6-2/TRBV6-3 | CASSYAPKETQYF | TGTGCCAGCAGTTACGCCCCCAAAGAGACCCAGTACTTC
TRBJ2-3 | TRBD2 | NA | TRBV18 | CASSPYTSGGADTQYF | TGTGCCAGCTCCCCCTACACTAGCGGGGGTGCAGATACGCAGTATTTT
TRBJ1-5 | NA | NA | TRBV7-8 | CASSGPSTENQPQHF | TGTGCCAGCAGCGGTCCGTCGACTGAGAATCAGCCCCAGCATTTT
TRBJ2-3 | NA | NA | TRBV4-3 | CASSQGRRGTDTQYF | TGCGCCAGCAGCCAAGGGAGGCGGGGCACAGATACGCAGTATTTT
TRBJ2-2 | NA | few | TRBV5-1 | CASSVGPNTGELFF | TGCGCCAGCAGCGTGGGTCCTAACACCGGGGAGCTGTTTTTT
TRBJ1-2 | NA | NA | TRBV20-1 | CSAGVGGYTF | TGCAGTGCTGGTGTGGGTGGCTACACCTTC
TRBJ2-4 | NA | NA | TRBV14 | CASSQMSGGLAKNIQYF | TGTGCCAGCAGCCAAATGTCAGGAGGGTTAGCCAAAAACATTCAGTACTTC
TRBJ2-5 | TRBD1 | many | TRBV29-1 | CSVEGALGETQYF | TGCAGCGTCGAGGGGGCGTTGGGAGAGACCCAGTACTTC
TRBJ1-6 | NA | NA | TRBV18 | CASSPMDRSSSPLHF | TGTGCCAGCTCCCCGATGGACAGATCCTCTTCACCCCTCCACTTT
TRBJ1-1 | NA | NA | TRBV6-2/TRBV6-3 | CASSYPARGQQPNTEAFF | TGTGCCAGCAGTTACCCGGCTCGAGGACAGCAGCCAAACACTGAAGCTTTCTTT
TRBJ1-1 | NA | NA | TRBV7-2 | CASSFSPGRTTEAFF | TGTGCCAGCAGCTTTTCGCCGGGACGGACCACTGAAGCTTTCTTT
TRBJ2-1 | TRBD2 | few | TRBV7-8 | CASSLEGVAGAREQFF | TGTGCCAGCAGCTTAGAAGGGGTAGCGGGAGCCCGAGAGCAGTTCTTC
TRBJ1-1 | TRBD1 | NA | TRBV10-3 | CAISERGQGDTEAFF | TGTGCCATCAGTGAGAGGGGGCAGGGGGACACTGAAGCTTTCTTT